Below, 25 T cell receptor beta chains from the same sample are listed, as sequenced in a study of blood T cell repertoires in COVID-19 (TCRdb year 2020). The library was generated by the immunoSEQ multiplex PCR assay. TCRdb retrieved this table from immuneACCESS and kept in-frame rearrangements only. Not all clones are present; in checked studies, unresolved V genes account for under half, and no reason is known for the remainder. This sample holds about 240,000 clones; roughly 80% were observed only once. Of the sample, 7.5% to 9.5% falls within the top ten clones. The specimen was peripheral blood. These receptor sequences come from a woman older than 75 with COVID-19, enrolled during active disease.

The chain employs TRBV2 and TRBJ1-2; D gene unclear. V was clipped by 6 bases and J by 6 bases, with 8 bases between them. The germline V gene encodes CDR1 SNHLY and CDR2 FYNNEI. The CDR3 has 11 amino acids. CDR3 amino acids: CASRIDNGYTF. The CDR3 nucleotides are TGTGCCAGCAGGATAGATAATGGCTACACCTTC. Full variable domain (missing parts from reference TRBV2 and TRBJ1-2): EPEVTQTPSHQVTQMGQEVILRCVPISNHLYFYWYRQILGQKVEFLVSFYNNEISEKSEIFDDQFSVERPDGSNFTLKIRSTKLEDSAMYFCASRIDNGYTFGSGTRLTVV.

The chain combines TRBV6-4 with TRBJ1-1; possibly TRBD1 for D (5 bases). There are 16 residues in the CDR3. Germline CDR1 is MRHNA and CDR2 is SNTAGT. V shed 6 bases and J shed 0 bases, with 17 bases lying between them. The CDR3 nucleotides read TGTGCCAGCAGCCACCGGTGGGAGGACATGAACACTGAAGCTTTCTTT. Residues: CASSHRWEDMNTEAFF.

V and J are TRBV6-2 or TRBV6-3 and TRBJ1-2; no clear D. V lost 4 bases and J lost 2, with 8 bases in between. CDR1 MNHEY and CDR2 SVGEGT come from the germline V gene. The CDR3 totals 13 residues. As DNA, the CDR3 is TGTGCCAGCAGTTTGATTCAGAACTATGGCTACACCTTC. It codes for CASSLIQNYGYTF.

This rearrangement joins TRBV5-1 to TRBJ1-4, with 9 nucleotides matching TRBD1. The V gene end was trimmed by 0 bases and the J gene end by 8 bases; junction bases not matched to a gene: 8. CDR3 length: 16 residues. Germline-derived CDR1 and CDR2 are SGHRS and YFSETQ. CDR3 region: CASSLDYRTGDEKLFF. The CDR3 DNA is TGCGCCAGCAGCTTGGATTATAGGACAGGGGACGAAAAACTGTTTTTT.

The genes are TRBV20-1 and TRBJ2-5, with no clear D. Germline assignment: CDR1 DFQATT and CDR2 SNEGSKA (reference sequence). The CDR3 has 11 residues. CDR3 nucleotide sequence: TGCTCCACAGACCACCAAGAGACCCAGTACTTC. Encoded protein: CSTDHQETQYF.

The chain couples TRBV3-1 (or the pseudogene TRBV3-2) to TRBJ1-6, with D hard to call. The CDR3 length is 12 residues. Per germline, CDR1 LGHDT and CDR2 YNNKEL (reference sequence). Trimming removed 6 bases at V and 7 bases at J, with 7 bases between. This CDR3 is CASSTGNSPLHF. CDR3 nucleotide sequence: TGTGCCAGCAGTACGGGGAATTCACCCCTCCACTTT.

The chain has TRBV6-6 and TRBJ2-7; a possible D gene is TRBD1 (6 bases). V shed 2 bases and J shed 0 bases, with 8 bases lying between them. Germline V gene sequence: CDR1 MNHNY, CDR2 SVGAGI (reference sequence). The CDR3 length is 14 residues. The CDR3 bases are TGTGCCAGCAGTTACCAGGGGAGCTCCTACGAGCAGTACTTC. It is translated as CASSYQGSSYEQYF.

This clone has just one count. This rearrangement joins TRBV4-3 to TRBJ1-2; weak D call: TRBD1 (5 bases). Per the germline V gene, CDR1 is LGHNA and CDR2 is YSLEER. The CDR3 covers 15 residues. Trimming took 0 bases from V and 10 from J, leaving 18 bases between them. CDR3 amino acids: CASSQDFTQGGDYTF. The CDR3 DNA reads as TGCGCCAGCAGCCAAGATTTTACCCAGGGAGGGGACTACACCTTC.

This clone was counted a few times. The V gene is TRBV4-2, the J gene TRBJ2-1, with D possibly matching TRBD1 (5 bases). V was clipped by 0 bases and J by 6 bases, with 9 bases between them. Germline assignment: CDR1 LGHNA and CDR2 YNFKEQ. The CDR3 extends over 14 amino acids. CDR3 region: CASSQDERGNEQFF. As DNA, the CDR3 is TGTGCCAGCAGCCAAGATGAAAGGGGCAATGAGCAGTTCTTC.

This clone was found a few times. CDR3 residues: CSAGQSYGYTF. In DNA, the CDR3 is TGCAGCGCTGGACAGTCCTATGGCTACACCTTC. V gene TRBV29-1 combines with J gene TRBJ1-2, with D maybe TRBD1 (6 bases). The germline CDR1 and CDR2 sequences are SQVTM and ANQGSEA. Trimming shortened V by 7 bases and J by 4 bases, and 10 bases separated the two germline ends. The CDR3 contains 11 residues.

This clone appeared a single time. The chain is built from TRBV10-1 and TRBJ2-7, with D possibly matching TRBD2 (6 bases). CDR1 and CDR2 from the germline V gene are WNHNN and SYGVQD (reference sequence). The CDR3 sequence is 16 residues long. Trimming removed 4 bases from V and 2 bases from J, with 18 bases in between. The chain's CDR3 is CASSGPGSGGPYEQYF. The CDR3 DNA follows: TGCGCCAGCAGTGGACCCGGGTCCGGGGGTCCCTACGAGCAGTACTTC.

This clone has only one observation. The chain's CDR3 is CAISDGAQPQHF. CDR3 DNA sequence: TGTGCCATCAGTGATGGGGCTCAGCCCCAGCATTTT. V is TRBV10-3 and J is TRBJ1-5, with a possible D match to TRBD1 (5 bases). This CDR3 spans 12 amino acids. V lost 3 bases and J 6 bases, leaving 6 bases between the germline ends. Germline V lookup: CDR1 ENHRY, CDR2 SYGVKD.

The CDR3 DNA is TGTGCCAGCAGTTACCGCGGAATCACTGAAGCTTTCTTT. Encoded protein: CASSYRGITEAFF. This chain connects TRBV6-5 to TRBJ1-1; D not certain. Germline V gene sequence: CDR1 MNHEY, CDR2 SVGAGI. V lost 2 bases and J 4 bases, leaving 8 bases between the germline ends. This CDR3 has 13 amino acids.

This chain connects TRBV13 to TRBJ1-1; D is unclear. The CDR3 consists of 14 residues. Trimming shortened V by 5 bases and J by 1 base, and 11 bases separated the two germline ends. Germline CDR1 is PRHDT and CDR2 is FYEKMQ (reference sequence). This CDR3 is CASSRRRQNTEAFF. CDR3 nucleotide sequence: TGTGCCAGCAGCCGGCGGCGGCAGAACACTGAAGCTTTCTTT.

V and J are TRBV6-4 and TRBJ1-2; D is possibly TRBD1 (6 bases). V lost 8 bases and J lost 0, with 13 bases in between. The CDR3 runs to 14 residues. The germline CDR1 and CDR2 sequences are MRHNA and SNTAGT. Here the CDR3 DNA reads TGTGCCAGCCGGAGGACAGTTTCTAACTATGGCTACACCTTC. It encodes CASRRTVSNYGYTF.

J is TRBJ2-2 and V is TRBV27, with a possible D match to TRBD2 (5 bases). The CDR3 totals 15 residues. Germline values: CDR1 MNHEY, CDR2 SMNVEV (reference sequence). Deletions cut 5 bases from V and 7 bases from J, with 17 bases between. The CDR3, as DNA: TGTGCCAGCAGTCCCTGGACGGGGTCGGGCGGGGAGCTGTTTTTT. This translates into CASSPWTGSGGELFF.

This clone occurred once. V and J are TRBV5-4 and TRBJ2-3, with D perhaps TRBD1 (5 bases). CDR3 length equals 15 residues. CDR1 SGHNT and CDR2 YYREEE come from the germline V gene (reference sequence). Trimming pared 4 bases from V and 2 bases from J, leaving 14 bases between. CDR3 nucleotides: TGTGCCAGCAGCCACCCTACGACAGACACAGATACGCAGTATTTT. Protein: CASSHPTTDTDTQYF.

In nucleotides, the CDR3 is TGTGCCAGCAGCGTGACTAGCGGGAGGGCCAATGAGCAGTTCTTC. This gives the protein CASSVTSGRANEQFF. V gene TRBV9 combines with J gene TRBJ2-1; 14 nucleotides match TRBD2. The CDR3 runs to 15 residues. After removal of 2 bases from V and 6 bases from J, the junction contained 1 base not matched to a gene. CDR1 SGDLS and CDR2 YYNGEE come from the germline V gene.

The rearrangement uses TRBV4-1 and TRBJ2-5; maybe TRBD2 (6 bases). Germline CDR1 is MGHRA and CDR2 is YSYEKL. The germline V and J ends were trimmed by 1 base and 1 base, with 13 bases remaining between them. The CDR3 totals 16 residues. This CDR3 reads CASSQASGTLQETQYF. DNA of the CDR3: TGCGCCAGCAGCCAAGCATCCGGGACTCTCCAAGAGACCCAGTACTTC.

CDR3 in DNA: TGCGCCAGCAGCTTGCCTAGACGAAATGAGCAGTTCTTC. Amino acids: CASSLPRRNEQFF. The chain recombines TRBV5-1 with TRBJ2-1; D uncertain. V dropped 1 base and J dropped 7 bases, with 9 bases sitting between them. Germline CDR1 SGHRS, CDR2 YFSETQ. The CDR3 is 13 residues long.

A remark on this clone: Its ends do not fully match the called genes, so a read error is possible. V and J are TRBV6-6 and TRBJ2-7; 10 nucleotides match TRBD2. This CDR3 is built from 15 residues. Germline-derived CDR1 and CDR2 are MNHNY and SVGAGI (reference sequence). CDR3 bases: TGTGCCAGCGGTTACGCTAGCGGGAGCTCCTACGAGCAGTACTTC. This sequence encodes CASGYASGSSYEQYF.

The chain recombines TRBV7-9 with TRBJ2-7; no clear D. This CDR3 is built from 12 residues. Looked up from germline, CDR1 is SEHNR and CDR2 is FQNEAQ (reference sequence). V dropped 3 bases and J dropped 2 bases, with 5 bases sitting between them. As DNA, the CDR3 is TGTGCCAGCAGCTTGCTACCCTACGAGCAGTACTTC. It encodes CASSLLPYEQYF.

This clone was picked up one time. The chain carries TRBV3-1 (or the pseudogene TRBV3-2) and TRBJ1-5; D not certain. The CDR3 sequence is 16 residues long. Germline CDR1 and CDR2: LGHDT and YNNKEL (reference sequence). The ends were cut back, 2 bases at V and 0 bases at J, with 11 bases in the middle. The CDR3 reads CASSQISGYSNQPQHF. The CDR3 DNA reads TGTGCCAGCAGCCAAATTTCGGGGTATAGCAATCAGCCCCAGCATTTT.

The chain has TRBV7-9 and TRBJ2-1, with TRBD2 identical over 7 bases. CDR1 is SEHNR and CDR2 is FQNEAQ in the germline V gene (reference sequence). The J segment lost 3 bases and the V segment lost 3 bases, leaving 8 bases of the junction unmatched. The CDR3 totals 16 residues. The chain's CDR3 is CASSFPSGTVYNEQFF. In DNA form, the CDR3 reads TGTGCCAGCAGCTTCCCCAGCGGGACGGTCTACAATGAGCAGTTCTTC.

The gene calls are TRBV18 and TRBJ2-1, with D tentatively TRBD1 (5 bases). V was pared by 3 bases and J by 4 bases, with 13 bases between. The germline gives CDR1 KGHSH, CDR2 LQKENI. The CDR3 runs to 15 residues. The CDR3 loop is CASSPDSHSYNEQFF. In nucleotides, the CDR3 is TGTGCCAGCTCACCCGACAGTCACAGTTACAATGAGCAGTTCTTC.